What follows describes a single T cell receptor beta chain. The antigen is undetermined. The sample belongs to a study of cytomegalovirus exposure and HLA in healthy donors. Broader study findings: Approximately 160 TCR beta chains were listed as cytomegalovirus-associated. Earlier analysis looked at TCR beta V segments, and most were productive about 90% or about 30% of the time. Across HLA loci, a later analysis found differing TCR association rates, with DRB1 most and HLA-C fewest.

The PCR was carried out with 60 Vbeta primers and 13 Jbeta primers. The assay was immunoSEQ multiplex PCR, and TCRdb's table has in-frame clones only and misses some. Altogether roughly 140,000 clones are present, around 80% being singletons, with the ten largest covering about 5%. The source material was PBMCs. This TCR was sampled from a male donor in good health and CMV-seronegative.

The CDR3 nucleotides read TGTGCCAGTTCACTACGAAATGAGCAGTTCTTC. It encodes CASSLRNEQFF. V usage is TRBV2 and J usage is TRBJ2-1; no definite D call. The ends were cut back, 9 bases at V and 7 bases at J, with 10 bases in the middle. The CDR3 contains 11 residues. Germline V gene data show CDR1 as SNHLY and CDR2 as FYNNEI.